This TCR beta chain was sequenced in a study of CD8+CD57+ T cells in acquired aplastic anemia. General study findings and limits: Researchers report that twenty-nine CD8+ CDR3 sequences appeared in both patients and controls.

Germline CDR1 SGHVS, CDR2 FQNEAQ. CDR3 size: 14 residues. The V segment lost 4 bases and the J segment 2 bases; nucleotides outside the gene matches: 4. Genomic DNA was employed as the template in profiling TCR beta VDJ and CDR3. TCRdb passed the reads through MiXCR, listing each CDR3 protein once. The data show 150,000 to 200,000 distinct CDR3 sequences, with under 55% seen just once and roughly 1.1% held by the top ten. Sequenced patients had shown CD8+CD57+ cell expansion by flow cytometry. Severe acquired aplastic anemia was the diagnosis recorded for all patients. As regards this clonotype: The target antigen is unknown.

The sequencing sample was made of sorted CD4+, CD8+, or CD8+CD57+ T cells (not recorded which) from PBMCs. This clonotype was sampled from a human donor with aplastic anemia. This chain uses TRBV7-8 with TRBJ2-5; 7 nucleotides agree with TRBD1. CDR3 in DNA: TGTGCCAGCAGCTCCAGGGACAGACAAGAGACCCAGTACTTC. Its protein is CASSSRDRQETQYF. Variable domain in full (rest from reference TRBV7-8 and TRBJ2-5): GAGVSQSPRYKVAKRGQDVALRCDPISGHVSLFWYQQALGQGPEFLTYFQNEAQLDKSGLPSDRFFAERPEGSVSTLKIQRTQQEDSAVYLCASSSRDRQETQYFGPGTRLLVL.